Listed below are T cell receptor beta chains from one sample, sequenced in a study of T-cell memory formation after mild COVID-19. TCRdb re-derived calls from the 5' RACE reads in MiXCR, one entry per CDR3 protein. The sample has tens of thousands of distinct CDR3 sequences, about 15% seen once. The sequenced material came from PBMCs or a T cell subset sorted from them (not recorded which). These receptors were taken from a man in his late teens or twenties who had mild COVID-19 (a few samples of this study predate the infection). Cell type and time point are not known. Both conserved end residues are part of each CDR3. Each record gives: clone size, D gene, J gene, V gene, CDR3 DNA, CDR3 protein. D genes are given only for firm matches. Clone size, where shown, is once, few, many, or a class for clones that have expanded.

abundance: few; d_gene: NA; j_gene: TRBJ2-5; v_gene: TRBV6-1; CDR3nt: TGTGCCAGCAGTGAAGCGAGGGGCTTGGAGACCCAGTACTTC; CDR3aa: CASSEARGLETQYF
abundance: NA; d_gene: TRBD1; j_gene: TRBJ1-2; v_gene: TRBV12-3/TRBV12-4; CDR3nt: TGTGCCAGCAGTTTAGCGTGGGGGACAGGAGGCTACACCTTC; CDR3aa: CASSLAWGTGGYTF
abundance: NA; d_gene: NA; j_gene: TRBJ2-7; v_gene: TRBV9; CDR3nt: TGTGCCAGCAGCGTCTGGGCAGGGCCCCTAGGGGTCGAGCAGTACTTC; CDR3aa: CASSVWAGPLGVEQYF
abundance: NA; d_gene: TRBD2; j_gene: TRBJ2-2; v_gene: TRBV6-4; CDR3nt: TGTGCCAGCAGTGAAACTAGCGGGGGGGCCACCGGGGAGCTGTTTTTT; CDR3aa: CASSETSGGATGELFF
abundance: NA; d_gene: NA; j_gene: TRBJ2-7; v_gene: TRBV10-1; CDR3nt: TGCGCCAGCAGTGAGGACAACTCCTACGAGCAGTACTTC; CDR3aa: CASSEDNSYEQYF
abundance: NA; d_gene: NA; j_gene: TRBJ2-5; v_gene: TRBV12-3/TRBV12-4; CDR3nt: TGTGCCAGCGGGACGGGGGAAGAAGAGACCCAGTACTTC; CDR3aa: CASGTGEEETQYF
abundance: few; d_gene: TRBD2; j_gene: TRBJ2-3; v_gene: TRBV7-8; CDR3nt: TGTGCCAGCAGCAACTTAAGTCCCAGGACTAGCGAGAGCACAGATACGCAGTATTTT; CDR3aa: CASSNLSPRTSESTDTQYF
abundance: large; d_gene: NA; j_gene: TRBJ1-2; v_gene: TRBV6-5; CDR3nt: TGTGCCAGCAGCCTATACACCGGGACCCCTAATGGCTACACCTTC; CDR3aa: CASSLYTGTPNGYTF
abundance: few; d_gene: NA; j_gene: TRBJ1-1; v_gene: TRBV4-1; CDR3nt: TGCGCCAGCAGCCAAGAGGGGGGGAACACTGAAGCTTTCTTT; CDR3aa: CASSQEGGNTEAFF
abundance: many; d_gene: NA; j_gene: TRBJ2-5; v_gene: TRBV11-2; CDR3nt: TGTGCCAGCAGCTTAGATCAGGGAGTGGAAGAGACCCAGTACTTC; CDR3aa: CASSLDQGVEETQYF
abundance: NA; d_gene: TRBD1; j_gene: TRBJ1-2; v_gene: TRBV12-3/TRBV12-4; CDR3nt: TGTGCCAGCAGTGGGACAGGGGGCCGGGATGGCTACACCTTC; CDR3aa: CASSGTGGRDGYTF
abundance: NA; d_gene: TRBD2; j_gene: TRBJ2-1; v_gene: TRBV29-1; CDR3nt: TGCAGCGTTGAGCGGGGGGGTCGAGGGCAGTTCTTC; CDR3aa: CSVERGGRGQFF